A selection of T cell receptor beta chains follows, all from one sample in a study of blood T cells in healthy people across ages. TCRdb re-analysed the 5' RACE reads in MiXCR, keeping a single row per CDR3 protein. The data contain some 1.5 million distinct CDR3 sequences, 35% to 45% of them singletons. The specimen sequenced was blood. Receptors originate from a woman between 18 and 29 years old in good health. Both conserved end residues are part of each CDR3. D genes are given only for firm matches.

J gene: TRBJ2-1; V gene: TRBV10-3; D gene: .; CDR3 protein: CAISETYNEQFF
J gene: TRBJ1-2; V gene: TRBV27; D gene: TRBD1; CDR3 protein: CASSPHTGGGGYTF
J gene: TRBJ2-1; V gene: TRBV6-5; D gene: TRBD2; CDR3 protein: CASSYSGTSGIGEQFF
J gene: TRBJ2-2; V gene: TRBV4-1; D gene: TRBD2; CDR3 protein: CASSQAGTSVSGELFF
J gene: TRBJ1-1; V gene: TRBV12-3/TRBV12-4; D gene: .; CDR3 protein: CASSLESTEAFF
J gene: TRBJ2-3; V gene: TRBV7-9; D gene: .; CDR3 protein: CAVDTQYF
J gene: TRBJ2-3; V gene: TRBV24-1; D gene: .; CDR3 protein: CATSVQGTGVTDTQYF
J gene: TRBJ2-2; V gene: TRBV20-1; D gene: TRBD1; CDR3 protein: CSAPTGSDGELFF
J gene: TRBJ2-3; V gene: TRBV9; D gene: .; CDR3 protein: CASSSKGGFADTQYF
J gene: TRBJ2-1; V gene: TRBV11-2; D gene: .; CDR3 protein: CASSLGMRGPPYNEQFF
J gene: TRBJ1-5; V gene: TRBV20-1; D gene: .; CDR3 protein: CSARDGGAYNQPQHF
J gene: TRBJ2-1; V gene: TRBV7-9; D gene: TRBD2; CDR3 protein: CASSINRLAGGVDEQFF
J gene: TRBJ1-2; V gene: TRBV4-3; D gene: TRBD1; CDR3 protein: CASSQVQGTNYSYTF
J gene: TRBJ2-7; V gene: TRBV29-1; D gene: .; CDR3 protein: CSGGRGAGNYEQYF
J gene: TRBJ1-6; V gene: TRBV5-1; D gene: .; CDR3 protein: CASSFRGTNSPLHF
J gene: TRBJ2-3; V gene: TRBV9; D gene: TRBD2; CDR3 protein: CASSERLAGDTQYF
J gene: TRBJ1-2; V gene: TRBV6-2/TRBV6-3; D gene: .; CDR3 protein: CASSPGSKQGGYTF
J gene: TRBJ2-5; V gene: TRBV7-8; D gene: .; CDR3 protein: CASSLAPDSKTQYF
J gene: TRBJ2-3; V gene: TRBV7-3; D gene: TRBD2; CDR3 protein: CASSDGLAGADTQYF
J gene: TRBJ1-4; V gene: TRBV7-6; D gene: .; CDR3 protein: CASSFIMGQENEKLFF
J gene: TRBJ2-5; V gene: TRBV20-1; D gene: .; CDR3 protein: CSARDAETVHQETQYF
J gene: TRBJ1-2; V gene: TRBV12-3/TRBV12-4; D gene: TRBD1; CDR3 protein: CASRKDRVGYGYTF
J gene: TRBJ2-3; V gene: TRBV29-1; D gene: .; CDR3 protein: CSVVMYTDTQYF
J gene: TRBJ2-5; V gene: TRBV7-8; D gene: .; CDR3 protein: CASSLSRTIAETQYF
J gene: TRBJ1-6; V gene: TRBV28; D gene: .; CDR3 protein: CASSFNSYSPLHF
J gene: TRBJ2-1; V gene: TRBV20-1; D gene: TRBD2; CDR3 protein: CSASTSGDNEQFF
J gene: TRBJ1-2; V gene: TRBV6-2/TRBV6-3; D gene: .; CDR3 protein: CASSYLGTSHGYTF
J gene: TRBJ2-7; V gene: TRBV10-3; D gene: .; CDR3 protein: CAIREASNEQYF
J gene: TRBJ2-1; V gene: TRBV11-1; D gene: TRBD2; CDR3 protein: CASSALLLAGNYNEQFF
J gene: TRBJ2-1; V gene: TRBV9; D gene: TRBD2; CDR3 protein: CASSVGGGSNEQFF
J gene: TRBJ1-4; V gene: TRBV20-1; D gene: TRBD1; CDR3 protein: CSARDGGQGWTNEKLFF
J gene: TRBJ2-5; V gene: TRBV7-7; D gene: .; CDR3 protein: CASSLNRGGNEQYF
J gene: TRBJ1-4; V gene: TRBV3-1; D gene: .; CDR3 protein: CASSSRAAVVGEEKLFF
J gene: TRBJ1-2; V gene: TRBV13; D gene: .; CDR3 protein: CASSLGQAGPNYGYTF
J gene: TRBJ2-7; V gene: TRBV20-1; D gene: .; CDR3 protein: CSAPRPGPFREQYF
J gene: TRBJ2-7; V gene: TRBV7-2; D gene: TRBD2; CDR3 protein: CASSMTSGGNNEQYF
J gene: TRBJ2-1; V gene: TRBV7-2; D gene: .; CDR3 protein: CASSLQAPINEQFF
J gene: .; V gene: TRBV2; D gene: .; CDR3 protein: CASSERTGRETQYF
J gene: TRBJ1-1; V gene: TRBV6-4; D gene: .; CDR3 protein: CASRTERTNTEAFF
J gene: .; V gene: TRBV10-3; D gene: TRBD2; CDR3 protein: CAIRTSGGANEQYF
J gene: TRBJ1-5; V gene: TRBV12-3/TRBV12-4; D gene: .; CDR3 protein: CASSLRLQIPQHF
J gene: TRBJ2-7; V gene: TRBV10-3; D gene: .; CDR3 protein: CAISDVYSYEQYF
J gene: TRBJ1-1; V gene: TRBV7-2; D gene: TRBD1; CDR3 protein: CASSSGRTGRTEAFF
J gene: TRBJ2-1; V gene: TRBV4-1; D gene: .; CDR3 protein: CASSQGQILNEQFF
J gene: TRBJ2-1; V gene: TRBV9; D gene: .; CDR3 protein: CASSGTGPAYNEQFF
J gene: .; V gene: TRBV12-3/TRBV12-4; D gene: TRBD1; CDR3 protein: CASSSTGARGYEQYF
J gene: TRBJ2-1; V gene: TRBV20-1; D gene: TRBD2; CDR3 protein: CSAMGLAGGAVWNEQFF
J gene: .; V gene: TRBV20-1; D gene: TRBD2; CDR3 protein: CSARDLSGWVETQYF
J gene: TRBJ2-5; V gene: TRBV11-3; D gene: TRBD1; CDR3 protein: CASSLRAGGMETQYF
J gene: TRBJ1-6; V gene: TRBV20-1; D gene: TRBD1; CDR3 protein: CSARALDVRGQGFSPLHF
J gene: TRBJ1-2; V gene: TRBV20-1; D gene: TRBD1; CDR3 protein: CSARDNRGGMDYGYTF
J gene: TRBJ2-7; V gene: TRBV7-2; D gene: .; CDR3 protein: CASSPHPEGYEQYF
J gene: TRBJ2-5; V gene: TRBV4-2; D gene: .; CDR3 protein: CAQQGGTYGQYF